This entry features one T cell receptor beta chain sequence. The data belong to a study of T cell changes during pregnancy in multiple sclerosis. Generated by immunoSEQ multiplex PCR, the TCRdb table keeps only in-frame clones and is missing some. The table lists about 79,000 clones, 90% to 95% of them singletons, with less than 0.6% in the top ten. There are 13 residues in the CDR3. Germline CDR1 is LNHDA and CDR2 is SQIVND (reference sequence). The V and J ends lost 7 bases and 6 bases, in that order; junction bases with no gene match: 6. The sequence derives from a female donor with multiple sclerosis, enrolled in a pregnancy study. This rearrangement joins TRBV19 to TRBJ1-5, with 7 bases aligning to TRBD1. Sequenced material: CD4+ T cells from peripheral blood mononuclear cells, taken in the second trimester of pregnancy. The CDR3 sequence is CASTDREAQPQHF. CDR3 coding DNA: TGTGCCAGTACCGACAGGGAAGCTCAGCCCCAGCATTTT. Full variable domain (rest looked up from reference TRBV19 and TRBJ1-5): DGGITQSPKYLFRKEGQNVTLSCEQNLNHDAMYWYRQDPGQGLRLIYYSQIVNDFQKGDIAEGYSVSREKKESFPLTVTSAQKNPTAFYLCASTDREAQPQHFGDGTRLSIL.